Sequencing of this TCR beta chain was carried out in a study of T cells in Graves' hyperthyroidism and ophthalmopathy. The TCR beta CDR3 regions underwent amplification using RNA transcripts as the source. With the HTBI primer set, the TCR CDR3 went through a first round of RT-PCR. TCRdb re-derived calls from the multiplex PCR reads in MiXCR, one entry per CDR3 protein. The sample has around 340,000 distinct CDR3 sequences, roughly 18% seen once; the top ten hold 45% to 55%. This clonotype was seen a handful of times. Germline V CDR1 and CDR2: LNHDA, SQIVND (reference sequence). The CDR3 extends over 13 amino acids. Trimming removed 2 bases from V and 3 bases from J, with 7 bases in between.

The chain recombines TRBV19 with TRBJ1-1; D is ambiguous. The sample was blood. This sequence originates from a woman aged 45-60 years with Graves' hyperthyroidism. The CDR3: CASSIWADTEAFF. CDR3 coding DNA: TGTGCCAGTAGTATATGGGCAGACACTGAAGCTTTCTTT.